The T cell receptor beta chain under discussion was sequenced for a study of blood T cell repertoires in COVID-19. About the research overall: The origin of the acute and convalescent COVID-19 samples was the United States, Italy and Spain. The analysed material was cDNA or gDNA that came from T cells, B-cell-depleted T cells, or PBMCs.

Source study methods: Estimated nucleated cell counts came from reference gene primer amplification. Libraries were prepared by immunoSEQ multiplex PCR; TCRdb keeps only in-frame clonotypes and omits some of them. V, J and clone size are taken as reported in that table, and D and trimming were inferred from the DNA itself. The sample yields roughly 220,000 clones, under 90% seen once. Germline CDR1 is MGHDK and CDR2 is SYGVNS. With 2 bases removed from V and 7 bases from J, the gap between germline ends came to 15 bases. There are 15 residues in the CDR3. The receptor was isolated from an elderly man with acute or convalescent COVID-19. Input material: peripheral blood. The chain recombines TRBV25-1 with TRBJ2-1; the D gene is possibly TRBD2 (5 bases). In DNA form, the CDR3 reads TGTGCCAGCAGTGAAGAACTAGGGCTGGGTAATGAGCAGTTCTTC. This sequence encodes CASSEELGLGNEQFF.